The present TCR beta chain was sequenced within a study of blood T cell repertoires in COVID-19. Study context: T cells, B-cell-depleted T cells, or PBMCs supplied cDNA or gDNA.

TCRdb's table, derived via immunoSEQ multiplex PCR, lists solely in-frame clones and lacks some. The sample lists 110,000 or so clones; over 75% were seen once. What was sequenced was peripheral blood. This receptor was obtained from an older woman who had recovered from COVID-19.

The CDR3: CASSVGIGDRDSLSPLHF. The CDR3 nucleotides are TGTGCCAGCAGCGTGGGTATCGGGGACCGGGACAGCCTTTCACCCCTCCACTTT. The J gene is TRBJ1-6, the V gene TRBV9; 7 nucleotides agree with TRBD1. This CDR3 has 18 amino acids. The junction had 17 bases not matched to a gene; V was cut back by 2 bases and J by 9 bases. Germline V gene lookup returns CDR1 SGDLS and CDR2 YYNGEE. Using reference TRBV9 and TRBJ1-6 for the parts outside the CDR3, the full variable domain is DSGVTQTPKHLITATGQRVTLRCSPRSGDLSVYWYQQSLDQGLQFLIQYYNGEERAKGNILERFSAQQFPDLHSELNLSSLELGDSALYFCASSVGIGDRDSLSPLHFGNGTRLTVT.